These T cell receptor beta chains were read from a single sample in a study of human T cells and chemical hapten exposure. TCRdb redid the calling of the RACE reads with MiXCR, one entry per CDR3 protein. The repertoire holds approximately 260,000 distinct CDR3 sequences, with over 8% as singletons. Sequences were derived from whole blood, sampled in connection with sensitization to the hapten diphenylcyclopropenone (DPC). These receptors were collected from a woman in her 40s with alopecia areata. Some clones in this sample may be carry-over from other donors' samples. The CDR3 runs from the conserved cysteine through the conserved F or W. The D gene is left open where the match is weak. Clone size is shown for a subset of rows, as once, few, many or a class of expanded clone.

J gene | V gene | clone size | D gene | CDR3 protein | CDR3 DNA
TRBJ1-2 | TRBV7-9 | few | NA | CASSLEVVGYTF | TGTGCCAGCAGCTTAGAAGTCGTCGGCTACACCTTC
TRBJ1-2 | TRBV18 | many | NA | CASSPSTGEVHGYTF | TGTGCCAGCTCACCCTCCACGGGGGAGGTTCATGGCTACACCTTC
TRBJ2-2 | TRBV20-1 | few | TRBD1 | CSASYGTGGLTGELFF | TGCAGTGCTAGCTACGGGACAGGGGGCTTGACCGGGGAGCTGTTTTTT
TRBJ2-1 | TRBV4-3 | NA | NA | CASSQGVVDEQFF | TGCGCCAGCAGCCAAGGTGTCGTTGATGAGCAGTTCTTC
TRBJ1-3 | TRBV12-3/TRBV12-4 | NA | TRBD1 | CASSRTGGNTIYF | TGTGCCAGCAGTCGGACAGGGGGTAACACCATATATTTT
TRBJ2-7 | TRBV29-1 | NA | NA | CSVKQDSKGEQYF | TGCAGCGTTAAACAGGACAGTAAAGGCGAGCAGTACTTC
TRBJ2-5 | TRBV28 | few | TRBD2 | CASSLGGLAGETQYF | TGTGCCAGCAGTTTAGGGGGACTAGCGGGTGAGACCCAGTACTTC
TRBJ1-2 | TRBV18 | few | NA | CASSPSRDGYTF | TGTGCCAGCTCACCGTCAAGGGACGGCTACACCTTC
TRBJ2-1 | TRBV12-3/TRBV12-4 | many | NA | CASSLLRPEEYNEQFF | TGTGCCAGCAGTTTACTCAGGCCCGAGGAATACAATGAGCAGTTCTTC
TRBJ2-5 | TRBV9 | few | TRBD2 | CASSVDSPGTRGRETQYF | TGTGCCAGCAGCGTAGACTCCCCCGGGACTAGAGGTAGAGAGACCCAGTACTTC
TRBJ2-7 | TRBV5-1 | NA | TRBD1 | CASSFGQVGEQYF | TGCGCCAGCAGCTTCGGACAGGTAGGCGAGCAGTACTTC
TRBJ1-5 | TRBV10-3 | few | NA | CAITPGEAQPQHF | TGTGCCATCACCCCCGGGGAGGCGCAGCCCCAGCATTTT
TRBJ2-1 | TRBV24-1 | NA | TRBD1 | CATSGGQGSEQFF | TGTGCCACCAGTGGTGGACAGGGTAGTGAGCAGTTCTTC
TRBJ1-1 | TRBV7-3 | few | NA | CASSLSYTNTEAFF | TGTGCCAGCAGCTTATCCTATACGAACACTGAAGCTTTCTTT
TRBJ1-2 | TRBV30 | NA | NA | CAWSVLHSYGYTF | TGTGCCTGGAGTGTCCTCCACAGCTATGGCTACACCTTC
TRBJ1-2 | TRBV3-1 | few | NA | CASSQLAHYTF | TGTGCCAGCAGCCAGCTGGCCCACTACACCTTC
TRBJ2-7 | TRBV7-9 | many | NA | CASSPGGRYEQYF | TGTGCCAGCAGCCCTGGGGGCCGCTACGAGCAGTACTTC
TRBJ2-6 | TRBV20-1 | few | NA | CSASSGTGIFGANVLTF | TGCAGTGCTAGCTCCGGGACGGGTATCTTTGGGGCCAACGTCCTGACTTTC
TRBJ2-3 | TRBV9 | few | TRBD2 | CASSGPWLAGGTDTQYF | TGTGCCAGCAGCGGCCCCTGGCTAGCGGGAGGCACAGATACGCAGTATTTT
TRBJ2-4 | TRBV9 | NA | TRBD2 | CASSVLGGEGNIQYF | TGTGCCAGCAGCGTATTAGGTGGGGAGGGAAACATTCAGTACTTC
TRBJ2-7 | TRBV5-4 | NA | TRBD2 | CASSPGGLAGHEQYF | TGTGCCAGCAGCCCGGGTGGACTAGCGGGACACGAGCAGTACTTC
TRBJ2-7 | TRBV11-1 | many | NA | CASSFVVSGTEQYF | TGTGCCAGCAGCTTTGTGGTCTCAGGGACGGAGCAGTACTTC
TRBJ2-7 | TRBV4-3 | NA | NA | CASSQDLRYEQYF | TGCGCCAGCAGCCAAGATTTACGCTACGAGCAGTACTTC
TRBJ1-1 | TRBV5-6 | few | NA | CASSLFGGLNTEAFF | TGTGCCAGCAGCTTGTTCGGGGGTCTCAATACTGAAGCTTTCTTT
TRBJ2-3 | TRBV10-3 | few | TRBD1 | CAISESPHGQGTDTQYF | TGTGCCATCAGTGAGTCGCCACATGGACAGGGGACAGATACGCAGTATTTT
TRBJ1-5 | TRBV27 | few | NA | CASSDNGNQPQHF | TGTGCCAGCAGTGATAACGGAAATCAGCCCCAGCATTTT
TRBJ2-2 | TRBV7-3 | NA | TRBD1 | CASRRTGENTGELFF | TGTGCCAGCAGAAGGACAGGGGAAAACACCGGGGAGCTGTTTTTT
TRBJ1-2 | TRBV7-9 | NA | TRBD1 | CASSAGGGYGYTF | TGTGCCAGCAGCGCAGGGGGCGGCTATGGCTACACCTTC
TRBJ2-7 | TRBV29-1 | NA | TRBD2 | CSVAETSGYEQYF | TGCAGCGTTGCCGAGACTAGCGGTTACGAGCAGTACTTC
TRBJ2-7 | TRBV12-3/TRBV12-4 | few | TRBD2 | CASSLSAGSHEQYF | TGTGCCAGCAGTTTATCAGCGGGAAGCCACGAGCAGTACTTC
TRBJ2-1 | TRBV6-5 | many | TRBD2 | CASLDSSGSGEQFF | TGTGCCAGCCTTGATTCCAGCGGGAGTGGAGAGCAGTTCTTC
TRBJ2-3 | TRBV12-3/TRBV12-4 | many | NA | CASSLADFTDTQYF | TGTGCCAGCAGTTTGGCGGATTTCACAGATACGCAGTATTTT
TRBJ2-7 | TRBV25-1 | few | TRBD1 | CASSEYGRTGTGEQYF | TGTGCCAGCAGTGAATATGGAAGGACAGGAACGGGGGAGCAGTACTTC
TRBJ2-2 | TRBV7-9 | NA | TRBD2 | CASSSGLSNTGELFF | TGTGCCAGCAGCTCGGGACTATCGAACACCGGGGAGCTGTTTTTT
TRBJ1-5 | TRBV20-1 | NA | TRBD1 | CSARAGTGNNQPQHF | TGCAGTGCTAGGGCCGGGACAGGGAACAATCAGCCCCAGCATTTT
TRBJ2-2 | TRBV20-1 | few | TRBD1 | CSARAGQANTGELFF | TGCAGTGCTAGGGCCGGACAGGCGAACACCGGGGAGCTGTTTTTT
TRBJ2-5 | TRBV28 | few | NA | CASSLPAVQETQYF | TGTGCCAGCAGTTTGCCAGCGGTACAAGAGACCCAGTACTTC
TRBJ2-5 | TRBV29-1 | few | NA | CSARLETQYF | TGCAGCGCTAGGTTGGAGACCCAGTACTTC
TRBJ2-7 | TRBV3-1 | NA | TRBD1 | CASSNRQGRYF | TGTGCCAGCAGCAATCGACAGGGTCGCTACTTC
TRBJ2-3 | TRBV4-1 | few | NA | CASSQELVRTDTQYF | TGCGCCAGCAGCCAAGAATTGGTACGGACAGATACGCAGTATTTT
TRBJ1-2 | TRBV20-1 | many | NA | CSARSQNDYGYTF | TGCAGTGCTAGATCCCAGAATGACTATGGCTACACCTTC